This entry concerns a single T cell receptor beta chain. As yet, its antigen is unknown. This CDR3 region has 17 residues. CDR1 SGHTA and CDR2 FQGNSA come from the germline V gene. Trimming left V 3 bases short and J 4 bases short, with 21 bases between. This sample is part of a study of shared clonotypes between healthy human individuals. Study findings and constraints: Generally, estimated richness proved larger in naive subsets than it did in memory subsets.

Assay used: immunoSEQ multiplex PCR; TCRdb lists only in-frame clones, some missing. Counted here are roughly 2.2 million clones, 85% to 95% occurring once; the ten biggest clones make up more than 0.35%. The sequencing sample was made of naive CD4+ T cells from PBMCs. Subset described: CD45RA+ positively selected. The chain links TRBV7-2 to TRBJ2-5, with D maybe TRBD2 (5 bases). The receptor comes from a man aged 18 to 35 in good health. Some clones in this sample may be carry-over from other donors' samples. The CDR3 region is CASSFMSHRGLAETQYF. For the CDR3, the DNA is TGTGCCAGCAGCTTTATGAGCCATCGCGGACTCGCAGAGACCCAGTACTTC.